What follows are 14 T cell receptor beta chains derived from one specimen sequenced in a study of cytomegalovirus exposure and HLA in healthy donors. The primer mix had 60 Vbeta and 13 Jbeta primers. TCRdb's copy holds only in-frame clones and misses some; the assay was immunoSEQ multiplex PCR. The sample consists of 210,000 or so clones, 70% to 80% of them appearing once. Source material: PBMCs. Receptor source: a man aged 40-49 years in good health and CMV-seronegative.

J is TRBJ1-1 and V is TRBV29-1, with a tentative D call TRBD1 (6 bases). Germline CDR1 reads SQVTM; CDR2 reads ANQGSEA. The CDR3 length is 15 residues. Trimming shortened V by 2 bases and J by 1 base, and 14 bases separated the two germline ends. Written as DNA, the CDR3 is TGCAGCGTTGAAAGAGGGGGACGGCGGAACACTGAAGCTTTCTTT. It specifies CSVERGGRRNTEAFF.

The chain is built from TRBV18 and TRBJ2-3; the D is unclear. Trimming removed 3 bases at V and 2 bases at J, with 12 bases between. CDR3 length equals 15 residues. Germline CDR1 and CDR2: KGHSH and LQKENI. The CDR3 DNA reads as TGTGCCAGCTCACCCACCGCAGGCTCCACAGATACGCAGTATTTT. Its protein product is CASSPTAGSTDTQYF.

The rearrangement links TRBV4-2 to TRBJ1-1; D is perhaps TRBD1 (5 bases). CDR3 length equals 16 residues. CDR1 and CDR2 (germline): LGHNA, YNFKEQ. Trimming took off 0 bases at V and 1 base at J, with 12 bases between the two ends. CDR3 sequence: CASSQDTDRQNTEAFF. The CDR3 DNA reads as TGTGCCAGCAGCCAAGATACTGACAGACAGAACACTGAAGCTTTCTTT.

The chain carries TRBV5-4 and TRBJ2-7, with D tentatively TRBD1 (6 bases). The V end lost 4 bases, the J end lost 2 bases, and 13 bases lay between the germline ends. This CDR3 region has 14 residues. Per the germline V gene, CDR1 is SGHNT and CDR2 is YYREEE (reference sequence). CDR3 DNA sequence: TGTGCCAGCAGCACCGGGACACTCACCTACGAGCAGTACTTC. It encodes CASSTGTLTYEQYF.

This chain uses TRBV7-3 with TRBJ2-5; 8 positions match TRBD1. J gave up 5 bases and V 5 bases, and 10 bases lay outside the gene matches. This CDR3 is built from 15 residues. The V gene's germline CDR1 is SGHTA and CDR2 FQGTGA. CDR3 residues: CASSPRTGTGETQYF. The CDR3 DNA reads TGTGCCAGCAGCCCTCGGACAGGGACCGGGGAGACCCAGTACTTC.

J is TRBJ1-1 and V is TRBV6-1; D possibly corresponds to TRBD1 (6 bases). Germline CDR1 is MNHNS and CDR2 is SASEGT. The CDR3 length is 11 residues. Deletions cut 7 bases from V and 11 bases from J, with 14 bases between. Here the CDR3 reads CASKDQGRAFF. CDR3 DNA: TGTGCCAGCAAGGACCAGGGGCGGGCTTTCTTT.

This clone has just a few counts. V and J are TRBV6-1 and TRBJ2-7; weak D call: TRBD1 (5 bases). Germline CDR1 reads MNHNS; CDR2 reads SASEGT. The V and J ends lost 4 bases and 4 bases respectively, with 11 bases between them. The CDR3 consists of 13 residues. CDR3 DNA sequence: TGTGCCAGCAGTGGACAGCTAAAGTACGAGCAGTACTTC. Its protein product is CASSGQLKYEQYF.

The chain combines TRBV10-3 with TRBJ2-1, with TRBD1 matching over 10 bases. V shed 7 bases, J shed 5 bases, and the junction held 8 bases outside the gene matches. This CDR3 spans 15 amino acids. Per germline, CDR1 ENHRY and CDR2 SYGVKD. The CDR3 DNA sequence: TGTGCCATCACAGCCGGGACAGGGGTTAACAATGAGCAGTTCTTC. It codes for CAITAGTGVNNEQFF.

The chain carries TRBV19 and TRBJ2-1; 10 bases map to TRBD1. The CDR3 totals 17 residues. The germline gives CDR1 LNHDA, CDR2 SQIVND (reference sequence). V was clipped by 3 bases and J by 4 bases; unmatched bases: 9. The CDR3: CASSMVGQGISYNEQFF. The CDR3 DNA reads as TGTGCCAGTAGTATGGTGGGACAGGGGATTTCTTACAATGAGCAGTTCTTC.

V gene TRBV30 combines with J gene TRBJ1-1; the match to TRBD1 covers 7 bases. The CDR3 spans 14 residues. Germline V gene lookup returns CDR1 GTSNPN and CDR2 SVGIG (reference sequence). J gave up 6 bases and V 8 bases, and 15 bases lay outside the gene matches. For the CDR3, the DNA is TGTGCCCAGAGGACAGGCGTCGGGAAGGCTGAAGCTTTCTTT. As protein: CAQRTGVGKAEAFF.

This clone has only one observation. V gene TRBV27 combines with J gene TRBJ2-7, with a tentative D call TRBD1 (6 bases). V lost 5 bases to trimming and J lost 3 bases, with 20 bases between them. CDR3 length: 16 amino acids. CDR1 and CDR2 from the germline V gene are MNHEY and SMNVEV (reference sequence). The CDR3 DNA reads as TGTGCCAGCAGTCCCTCCAGGGGAGCGATAGGCTACGAGCAGTACTTC. This encodes CASSPSRGAIGYEQYF.

V is TRBV7-9 and J is TRBJ1-2; perhaps TRBD1 as D (5 bases). Per germline, CDR1 SEHNR and CDR2 FQNEAQ (reference sequence). Trimming left V 3 bases short and J 9 bases short, with 20 bases between. This CDR3 spans 15 amino acids. The CDR3: CASSFAGSTGRSYTF. Written as DNA, the CDR3 is TGTGCCAGCAGCTTCGCAGGGTCCACGGGTCGGAGCTACACCTTC.

The chain links TRBV10-2 to TRBJ2-5; 15 bases match TRBD2. The CDR3 is 16 residues long. The junction had 6 bases not matched to a gene; V was cut back by 8 bases and J by 2 bases. Germline V CDR1 and CDR2: WSHSY, SAAADI. The CDR3 loop reads CASGWGLAGGQETQYF. In nucleotides, the CDR3 is TGCGCCAGCGGATGGGGACTAGCGGGGGGACAAGAGACCCAGTACTTC.

CDR3 loop: CASSIDLGTAGTGELFF. In DNA form, the CDR3 reads TGTGCCAGTAGTATAGATCTGGGGACAGCGGGCACCGGGGAGCTGTTTTTT. The chain couples TRBV19 to TRBJ2-2; D possibly corresponds to TRBD1 (7 bases). Germline V CDR1 and CDR2: LNHDA, SQIVND (reference sequence). Trimming stripped 0 bases from V and 4 bases from J, with 15 bases between. The CDR3 contains 17 residues.